This T cell receptor (beta chain) was observed in a study of cytomegalovirus exposure and HLA in healthy donors. Study-level background: Within an early data release were approximately 85 million unique TCRs drawn from HLA-typed donors. Study-level findings and limits: Under in vitro conditions, a few CMV-associated chains were confirmed as specific for CMV antigens. CMV serostatus was the only recorded immune exposure for donors.

PCR employed 60 Vbeta and 13 Jbeta primers. The table came from immunoSEQ multiplex PCR; TCRdb's copy has only in-frame clones and leaves some out. This table holds some 100,000 clones, around 77% found once. These donors counted as nominally healthy when sampled, but unrecorded immune exposures were likely. Germline V lookup: CDR1 KGHSH, CDR2 LQKENI. Trimming removed 3 bases from V and 3 bases from J; junction bases left unmatched: 13. This CDR3 spans 18 amino acids. Note on this clone: Its antigen is unknown.

The gene calls are TRBV18 and TRBJ2-7, with 11 bases aligning to TRBD1. Material: PBMCs. This clonotype originated in a man aged 50 to 59 in good health and CMV-seropositive. The CDR3 loop reads CASSPRLGTGGRGYEQYF. The CDR3 DNA reads as TGTGCCAGCTCACCCCGACTCGGGACAGGGGGAAGGGGCTACGAGCAGTACTTC.